The 8 T cell receptor beta chains below come from one sample, sequenced in a study of CD4 and CD8 cells across lung adenocarcinoma regions. MiXCR, run by TCRdb on the PCR reads, gives a single entry per CDR3 protein. Seen here are thousands of distinct CDR3 sequences, approximately 50% observed once, and the top ten hold about 18%. The sequenced sample was CD8+ T cells from the center of a lung tumor. Receptor source: a female donor with lung adenocarcinoma. The CD4 and CD8 labels of this study may be unreliable.

Points on this clonotype: A read error may produce the germline difference seen at one junction end. The chain has TRBV6-5 and TRBJ2-3; D assignment may be TRBD1 or TRBD2 (5 bases each). From germline, CDR1 is MNHEY and CDR2 SVGAGI. The CDR3 has 16 amino acids. In nucleotides, the CDR3 is TGTGCCAGCAGTTACTCCGGGGCTGCCCCCATAGATAAGCAGTATTTT. Protein product: CASSYSGAAPIDKQYF.

The V call is TRBV6-5, the J call TRBJ1-4; 11 bases are a match to TRBD1. CDR3 length: 18 residues. The V gene's germline CDR1 is MNHEY and CDR2 SVGAGI. Trimming took 4 bases from V and 5 from J; bases not matched to a gene: 12. Here the CDR3 reads CASSFYWTGGESNEKLFF. CDR3 in DNA: TGTGCCAGCAGTTTTTATTGGACAGGGGGCGAGTCAAATGAAAAACTGTTTTTT.

With regard to this clonotype: At one end, the junction sequence differs from germline, possibly due to a read error. The chain recombines TRBV10-1 with TRBJ1-2; TRBD1 might be the D (6 bases). Germline assignment: CDR1 WNHNN and CDR2 SYGVQD (reference sequence). The CDR3 covers 12 residues. The CDR3 DNA reads as TGCGCCAGCAGTGATGACAGGAGTGGAACTAATTTC. Amino acid sequence: CASSDDRSGTNF.

As regards this clonotype: The junction and the germline gene differ at one end; a read error may be behind it. The chain combines TRBV7-2 with TRBJ2-3, with D unclear. Germline V CDR1 and CDR2: SGHTA, FQGNSA. The CDR3 loop spans 14 amino acids. This CDR3 is CASTVGRSKDTQYF. The CDR3 DNA sequence: TGTGCCAGCACCGTCGGACGTAGCAAAGATACCCAGTATTTT.

About this clonotype itself: Being one base from a much bigger clone, this may be a read error. The CDR3: CAGESETQYF. CDR3 DNA sequence: TGTGCCGGGGAATCGGAGACCCAGTACTTC. The chain uses TRBV12-3 or TRBV12-4 and TRBJ2-5; D gene ambiguous. Trimming left V 11 bases short and J 5 bases short, with 9 bases between. The CDR3 totals 10 residues.

This clonotype is labeled as medium-sized. The chain links TRBV7-6 to TRBJ1-1; the match to TRBD1 covers 10 bases. Germline V gene sequence: CDR1 SGHVS, CDR2 FNYEAQ. The CDR3 is 16 residues long. With 1 base clipped from V and 3 bases from J, the junction kept 5 bases outside the gene matches. The CDR3 nucleotides read TGTGCCAGCAGCTTAGTCCCCGGGACAGGGGACACTGAAGCTTTCTTT. It codes for CASSLVPGTGDTEAFF. Combining the CDR3 with reference TRBV7-6 and TRBJ1-1 gives the whole variable domain GAGVSQSPRYKVTKRGQDVALRCDPISGHVSLYWYRQALGQGPEFLTYFNYEAQQDKSGLPNDRFSAERPEGSISTLTIQRTEQRDSAMYRCASSLVPGTGDTEAFFGQGTRLTVV.

This rearrangement joins TRBV6-1 to TRBJ2-3, with D maybe TRBD2 (5 bases). CDR3 length: 12 amino acids. V lost 5 bases, J lost 3 bases, and 6 bases lay in between. Germline lookup yields CDR1 MNHNS and CDR2 SASEGT. The CDR3 reads CASSPGTDTQYF. CDR3 in DNA: TGTGCCAGCAGTCCGGGAACAGATACGCAGTATTTT.

Within the sample, this clonotype is medium-sized. V is TRBV12-3 or TRBV12-4 and J is TRBJ2-1; D not certain. The CDR3 has 11 amino acids. Trimming removed 5 bases from V and 10 bases from J, with 9 bases in between. The DNA of the CDR3 is TGTGCCAGCAGTCCAGCCTTGGAGCAGTTCTTC. Protein sequence: CASSPALEQFF.